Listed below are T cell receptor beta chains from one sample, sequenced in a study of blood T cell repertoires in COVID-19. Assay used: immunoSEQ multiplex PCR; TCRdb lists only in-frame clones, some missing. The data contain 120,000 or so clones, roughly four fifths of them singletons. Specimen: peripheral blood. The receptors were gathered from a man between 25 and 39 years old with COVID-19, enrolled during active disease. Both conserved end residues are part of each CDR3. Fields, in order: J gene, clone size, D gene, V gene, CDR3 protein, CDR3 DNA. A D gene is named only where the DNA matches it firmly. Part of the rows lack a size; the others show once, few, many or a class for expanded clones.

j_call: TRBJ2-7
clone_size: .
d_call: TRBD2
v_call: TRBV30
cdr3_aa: CAWSSGGSYEQYF
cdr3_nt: TGTGCCTGGAGCTCGGGGGGTAGTTACGAGCAGTACTTC

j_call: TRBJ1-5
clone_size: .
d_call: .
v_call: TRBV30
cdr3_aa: CASGGSTRNQPQHF
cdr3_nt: TGTGCTTCAGGTGGGTCCACCCGCAATCAGCCCCAGCATTTT

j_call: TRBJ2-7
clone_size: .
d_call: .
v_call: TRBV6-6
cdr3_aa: CASSYDFSSYEQYF
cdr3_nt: TGTGCCAGCAGTTATGACTTTAGCTCCTACGAGCAGTACTTC

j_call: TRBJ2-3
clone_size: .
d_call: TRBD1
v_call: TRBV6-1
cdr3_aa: CASSVSRDRGRGDTQYF
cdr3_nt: TGTGCCAGCAGTGTAAGCCGGGACAGGGGGCGAGGAGATACGCAGTATTTT

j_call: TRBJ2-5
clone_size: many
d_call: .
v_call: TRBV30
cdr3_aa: CAWNRAETQYF
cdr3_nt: TGTGCCTGGAACAGGGCCGAGACCCAGTACTTC

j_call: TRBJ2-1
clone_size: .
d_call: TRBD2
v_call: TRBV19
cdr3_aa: CASSPTSASYNEQFF
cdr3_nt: TGTGCCAGTAGTCCTACTAGCGCTTCCTACAATGAGCAGTTCTTC

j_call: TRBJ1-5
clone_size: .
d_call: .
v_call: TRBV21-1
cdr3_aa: CASSKKGVPGDQPQHF
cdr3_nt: TGTGCCAGCAGCAAAAAGGGCGTTCCAGGGGACCAGCCCCAGCATTTT

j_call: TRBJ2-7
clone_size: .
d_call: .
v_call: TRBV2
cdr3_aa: CASSPGTSAYEQYF
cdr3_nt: TGTGCCAGCAGCCCCGGGACAAGTGCCTACGAGCAGTACTTC

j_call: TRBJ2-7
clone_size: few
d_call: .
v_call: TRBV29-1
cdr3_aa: CSVGSQGGMEQYF
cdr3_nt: TGCAGCGTTGGGAGCCAGGGGGGTATGGAGCAGTACTTC

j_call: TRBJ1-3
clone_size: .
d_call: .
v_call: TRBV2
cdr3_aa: CATQIRQSRGNTIYF
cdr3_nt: TGTGCCACCCAAATACGACAGTCCCGCGGAAACACCATATATTTT